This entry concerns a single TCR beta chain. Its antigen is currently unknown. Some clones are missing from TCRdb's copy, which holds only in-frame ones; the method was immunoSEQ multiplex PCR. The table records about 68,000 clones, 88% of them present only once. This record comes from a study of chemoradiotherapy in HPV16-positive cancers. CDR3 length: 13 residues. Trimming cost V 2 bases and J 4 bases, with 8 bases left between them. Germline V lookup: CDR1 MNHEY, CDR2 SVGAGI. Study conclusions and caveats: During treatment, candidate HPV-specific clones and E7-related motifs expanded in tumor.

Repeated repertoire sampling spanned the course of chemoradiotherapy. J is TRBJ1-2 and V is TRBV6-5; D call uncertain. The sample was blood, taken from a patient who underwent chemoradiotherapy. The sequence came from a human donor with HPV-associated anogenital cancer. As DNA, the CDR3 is TGTGCCAGCAGTTACGCGGTCGGCTATGGCTACACCTTC. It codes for CASSYAVGYGYTF.